The present T cell receptor beta chain was sequenced within a study of OX40 agonist ivuxolimab in advanced cancers. Background for the entire study: Ivuxolimab was an agonistic, fully human IgG2 monoclonal antibody directed against OX40 (CD134), a costimulatory receptor. The dose-escalation cohort was roughly 87% male with a mean age of about 65 years, ranging from roughly 23 to 90. Of the approximately 50 dose-escalation patients, hepatocellular carcinoma was present in roughly 19, melanoma in roughly 15, renal cell carcinoma in 9 and head and neck cancer in 9. Peripheral TCRbeta sequencing aimed to test whether ivuxolimab altered TCR sequence diversity and caused clonal T-cell expansion. Partial responses occurred in three dose-escalation patients, of whom one had hepatocellular carcinoma and two had cutaneous melanoma. Intravenous ivuxolimab was administered to patients every 2 weeks at six dose levels: 0.01, 0.1, 0.3, 1.5, 3 and 10 mg/kg. Prior anti-PD-1, anti-PD-L1 or anti-CTLA-4 therapy was permitted, and about two fifths of dose-escalation patients had received checkpoint inhibitors. The paper reports the monotherapy dose-escalation portion (N of about 50 patients) of the phase I ivuxolimab trial. Study-level results and caveats: Low levels of normalized T-cell clonal expansion were also shown by some nonresponding patients. Clonal expansion of both CD4+ and CD8+ blood T cells was observed from baseline to week 6 at doses 0.1 to 3.0 mg/kg. The antigen specificity of the clonally expanded peripheral T cells was not determined. In partial responders in the 0.1-3.0 mg/kg groups, normalized peripheral clonal expansion was found to be among the lowest, especially among CD8+ T cells. After ivuxolimab, CD8+ T cells had more expanded clones than CD4+ T cells on average.

Turning to this clone: Which antigen it targets is not known. Per-base quality was not reported, and no clone a single base away is much larger than it.

The trial excluded patients who had a history of autoimmune disease or were on systemic immunosuppression. Peripheral blood for TCR sequencing was drawn from every dose cohort at baseline, at cycle 4 day 1 and at cycle 7 day 1. Samples came from an open-label, multicenter, first-in-human phase I dose-escalation trial of ivuxolimab. Adults with locally advanced or metastatic head and neck squamous cell, hepatocellular, melanoma or renal cell carcinoma were enrolled in the trial. CD4+ and CD8+ T cells were sorted separately from peripheral blood before TCR sequencing. To sequence the TCRbeta CDR3 region, genomic DNA was isolated from the sorted cells. The immunoSEQ Assay was used for sequencing of TCRbeta CDR3 regions. TCRdb mirrors the immuneACCESS table, restricted to in-frame sequences. Some clones are absent from its copies; in checked studies, under half trace to an unresolved V gene, and the reason for the others is unknown. The sample table records about 68,000 clones; 65% to 90% of these occur just once. The top ten hold 1.4% to 1.5% of the sample.

This clonotype was obtained from an adult with an advanced solid tumor such as melanoma, head and neck, liver or kidney cancer. The sequences come from CD4+ or CD8+ T cells sorted from blood, collected in a trial of the OX40 agonist ivuxolimab.

The nucleotide sequence reads TGTGCCAGCAGCCAAGCTGGCCTAACGAGCGAAAAACTGTTTTTT. Protein translation: CASSQAGLTSEKLFF. The V and J genes are TRBV7-6 and TRBJ1-4, with the D gene call left open. CDR1 and CDR2 are drawn from the germline V gene: SGHVS, FNYEAQ. V is shortened by 5 bases, J by 8 bases, and the region joining them spans 18 bases. The CDR3 numbers 15 residues from cysteine through phenylalanine. Only the CDR3 DNA is retained, 45 bases long and in frame from the first base.